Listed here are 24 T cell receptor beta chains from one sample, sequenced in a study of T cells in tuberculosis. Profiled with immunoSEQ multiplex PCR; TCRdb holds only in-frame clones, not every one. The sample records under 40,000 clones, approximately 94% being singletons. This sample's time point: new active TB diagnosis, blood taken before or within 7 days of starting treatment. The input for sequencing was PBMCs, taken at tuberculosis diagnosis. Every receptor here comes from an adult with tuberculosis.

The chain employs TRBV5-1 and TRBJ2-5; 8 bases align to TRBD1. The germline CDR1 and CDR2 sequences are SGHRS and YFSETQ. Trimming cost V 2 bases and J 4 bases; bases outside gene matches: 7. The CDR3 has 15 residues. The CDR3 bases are TGCGCCAGCAGCTTAAGTCCGGGACAGGCAGAGACCCAGTACTTC. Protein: CASSLSPGQAETQYF.

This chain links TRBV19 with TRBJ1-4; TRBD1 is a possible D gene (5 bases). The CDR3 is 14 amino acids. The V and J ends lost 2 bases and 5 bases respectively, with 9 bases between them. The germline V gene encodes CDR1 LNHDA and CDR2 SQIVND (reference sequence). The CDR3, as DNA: TGTGCCAGTAGTATATGGGCAGGGAATGAAAAACTGTTTTTT. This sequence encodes CASSIWAGNEKLFF.

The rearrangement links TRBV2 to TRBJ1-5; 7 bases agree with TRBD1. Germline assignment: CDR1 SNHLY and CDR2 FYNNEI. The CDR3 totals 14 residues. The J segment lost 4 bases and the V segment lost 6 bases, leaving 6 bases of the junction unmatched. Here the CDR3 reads CASRGDRINQPQHF. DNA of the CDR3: TGTGCCAGCAGGGGGGACAGAATTAATCAGCCCCAGCATTTT.

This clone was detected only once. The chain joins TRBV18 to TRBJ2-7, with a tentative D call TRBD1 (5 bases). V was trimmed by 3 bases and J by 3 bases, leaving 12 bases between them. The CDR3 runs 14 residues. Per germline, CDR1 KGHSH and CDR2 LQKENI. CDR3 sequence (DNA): TGTGCCAGCTCACCGGTCCTCGACAGCTACGAGCAGTACTTC. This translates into CASSPVLDSYEQYF.

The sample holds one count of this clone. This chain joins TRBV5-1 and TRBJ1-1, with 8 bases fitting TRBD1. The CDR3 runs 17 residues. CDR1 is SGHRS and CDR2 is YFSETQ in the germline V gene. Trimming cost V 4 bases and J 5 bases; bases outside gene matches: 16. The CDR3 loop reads CASSPAQRTGWGTEAFF. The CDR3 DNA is TGCGCCAGCAGCCCCGCCCAAAGGACAGGGTGGGGGACTGAAGCTTTCTTT.

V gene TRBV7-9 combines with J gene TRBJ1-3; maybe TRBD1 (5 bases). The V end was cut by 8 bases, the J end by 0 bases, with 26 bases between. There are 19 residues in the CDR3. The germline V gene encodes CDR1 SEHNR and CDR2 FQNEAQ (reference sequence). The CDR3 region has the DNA TGTGCCAGCGCCGACAGCTTATTCACCCAGGGTTTCTCTGGAAACACCATATATTTT. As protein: CASADSLFTQGFSGNTIYF.

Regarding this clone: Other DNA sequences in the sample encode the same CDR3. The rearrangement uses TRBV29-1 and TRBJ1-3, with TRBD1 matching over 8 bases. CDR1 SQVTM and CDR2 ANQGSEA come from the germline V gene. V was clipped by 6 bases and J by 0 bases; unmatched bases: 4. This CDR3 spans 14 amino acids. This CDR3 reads CSVGTGSSGNTIYF. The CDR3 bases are TGCAGCGTGGGGACAGGTTCCTCTGGAAACACCATATATTTT.

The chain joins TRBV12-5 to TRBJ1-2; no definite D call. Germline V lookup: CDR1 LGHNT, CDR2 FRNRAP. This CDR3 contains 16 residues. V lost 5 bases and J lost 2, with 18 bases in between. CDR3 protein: CASGPNPATYNYGYTF. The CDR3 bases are TGTGCTAGTGGTCCGAACCCCGCGACATACAACTATGGCTACACCTTC.

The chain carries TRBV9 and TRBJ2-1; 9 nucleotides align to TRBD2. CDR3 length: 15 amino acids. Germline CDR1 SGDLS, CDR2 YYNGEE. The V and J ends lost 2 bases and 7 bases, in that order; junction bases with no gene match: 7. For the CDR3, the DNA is TGTGCCAGCAGCGTTTTAAGCGGGGGGAGGAATGAGCAGTTCTTC. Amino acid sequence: CASSVLSGGRNEQFF.

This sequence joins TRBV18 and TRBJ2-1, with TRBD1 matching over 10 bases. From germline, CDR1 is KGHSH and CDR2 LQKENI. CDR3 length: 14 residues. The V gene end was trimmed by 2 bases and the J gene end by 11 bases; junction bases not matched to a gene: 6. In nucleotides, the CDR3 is TGTGCCAGCTCACCAGCCGGGACAGGGGCCAAGCAGTTCTTC. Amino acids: CASSPAGTGAKQFF.

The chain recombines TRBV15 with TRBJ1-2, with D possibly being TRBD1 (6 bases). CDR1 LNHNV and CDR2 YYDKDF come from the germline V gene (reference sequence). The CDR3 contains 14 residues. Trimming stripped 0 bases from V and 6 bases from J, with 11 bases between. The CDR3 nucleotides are TGTGCCACCAGCAGAGAAACAGGGATCGATGGCTACACCTTC. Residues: CATSRETGIDGYTF.

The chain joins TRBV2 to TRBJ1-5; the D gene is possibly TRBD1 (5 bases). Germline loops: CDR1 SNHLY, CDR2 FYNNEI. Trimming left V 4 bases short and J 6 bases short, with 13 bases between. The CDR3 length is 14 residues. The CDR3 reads CASSALDRSQPQHF. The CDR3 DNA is TGTGCCAGCAGTGCCCTCGACAGAAGTCAGCCCCAGCATTTT.

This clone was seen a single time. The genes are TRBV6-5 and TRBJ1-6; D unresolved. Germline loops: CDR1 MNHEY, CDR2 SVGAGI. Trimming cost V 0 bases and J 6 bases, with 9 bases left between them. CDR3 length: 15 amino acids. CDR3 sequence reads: CASSYSKQSNSPLHF. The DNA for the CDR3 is TGTGCCAGCAGTTACTCGAAACAGAGTAATTCACCCCTCCACTTT.

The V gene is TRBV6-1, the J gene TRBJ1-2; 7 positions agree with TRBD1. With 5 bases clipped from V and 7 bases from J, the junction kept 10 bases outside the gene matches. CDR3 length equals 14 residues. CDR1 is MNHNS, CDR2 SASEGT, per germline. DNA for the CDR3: TGTGCCAGCAGTAAACAGGGGTTTACGGGTGGCTACACCTTC. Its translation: CASSKQGFTGGYTF.

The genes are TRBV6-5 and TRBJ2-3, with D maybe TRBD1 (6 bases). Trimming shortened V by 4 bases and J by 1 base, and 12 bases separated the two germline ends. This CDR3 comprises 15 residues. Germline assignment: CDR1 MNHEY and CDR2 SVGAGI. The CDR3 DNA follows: TGTGCCAGCAGTTCTGACAGGTCACGCACAGATACGCAGTATTTT. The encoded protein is CASSSDRSRTDTQYF.

Here the CDR3 reads CAMTGTGDYEQYF. The CDR3 DNA sequence: TGTGCCATGACCGGGACAGGGGACTACGAGCAGTACTTC. The V and J genes are TRBV2 and TRBJ2-7, with TRBD1 matching over 10 bases. CDR3 length: 13 residues. The germline gives CDR1 SNHLY, CDR2 FYNNEI. Unmatched junction bases numbered 6, after V lost 10 bases and J lost 3 bases.

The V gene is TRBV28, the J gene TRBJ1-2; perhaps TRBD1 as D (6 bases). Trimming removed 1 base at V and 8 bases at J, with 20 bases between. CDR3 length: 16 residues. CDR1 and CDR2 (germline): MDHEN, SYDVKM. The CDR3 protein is CASSLSARGRVKGYTF. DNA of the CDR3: TGTGCCAGCAGTTTATCGGCCAGGGGCAGGGTGAAGGGCTACACCTTC.

The CDR3 DNA sequence: TGTGCCAGCAGCCAAGTGTTAAATCAGCCCCAGCATTTT. It is translated as CASSQVLNQPQHF. The J gene is TRBJ1-5, the V gene TRBV4-2; D uncertain. Germline values: CDR1 LGHNA, CDR2 YNFKEQ. The CDR3 sequence is 13 residues long. V lost 1 base, J lost 4 bases, and 5 bases lay in between.

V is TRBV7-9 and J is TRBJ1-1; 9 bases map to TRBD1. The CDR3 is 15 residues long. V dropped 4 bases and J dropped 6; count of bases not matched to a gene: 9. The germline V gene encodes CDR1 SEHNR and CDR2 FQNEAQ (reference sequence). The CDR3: CASSYRTGGGPEAFF. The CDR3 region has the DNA TGTGCCAGCAGCTATCGAACAGGGGGCGGGCCTGAAGCTTTCTTT.

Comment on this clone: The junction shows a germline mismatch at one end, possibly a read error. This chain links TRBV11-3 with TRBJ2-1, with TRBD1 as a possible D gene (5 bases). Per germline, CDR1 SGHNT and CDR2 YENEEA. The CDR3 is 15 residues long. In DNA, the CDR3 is TGTGCCAGCAGCCTAGACAGTCCGACCTACAATGAGCAGTTCTTC. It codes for CASSLDSPTYNEQFF.

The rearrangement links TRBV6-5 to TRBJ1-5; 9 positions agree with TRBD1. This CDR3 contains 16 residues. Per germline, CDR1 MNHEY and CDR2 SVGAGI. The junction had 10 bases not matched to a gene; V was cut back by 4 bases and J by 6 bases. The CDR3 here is CASSLRQGERGQPQHF. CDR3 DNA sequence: TGTGCCAGCAGTTTACGACAGGGGGAAAGAGGTCAGCCCCAGCATTTT.

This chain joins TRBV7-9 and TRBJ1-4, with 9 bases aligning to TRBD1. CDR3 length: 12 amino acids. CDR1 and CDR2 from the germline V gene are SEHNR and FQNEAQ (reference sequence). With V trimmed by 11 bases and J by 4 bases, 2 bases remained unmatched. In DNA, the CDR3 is TGTGCCGGGGGACAGGGTAATGAAAAACTGTTTTTT. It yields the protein CAGGQGNEKLFF.

CDR3 bases: TGTGCCAGCAGCGATCCAGGGGGACTTTATGGCTACACCTTC. Protein: CASSDPGGLYGYTF. This chain connects TRBV5-4 to TRBJ1-2; 7 nucleotides match TRBD1. This CDR3 has 14 amino acids. Germline lookup yields CDR1 SGHNT and CDR2 YYREEE (reference sequence). V lost 4 bases, J lost 5 bases, and 8 bases stayed unmatched.

CDR3 bases: TGTGCCAGCAGTTACGCTAGCGGGGGGCTCTACGAGCAGTACTTC. Translated: CASSYASGGLYEQYF. The gene calls are TRBV6-5 and TRBJ2-7, with 11 bases fitting TRBD2. Per the germline V gene, CDR1 is MNHEY and CDR2 is SVGAGI. The CDR3 spans 15 residues. J was trimmed by 3 bases and V by 2 bases; bases with no gene match: 3.